This T cell receptor (beta chain) was obtained from a study of PD-1 blockade in mismatch repair-deficient tumors. This clone was seen more than once but under ten times. The CDR3 is made up of 15 amino acids. CDR1 and CDR2 (germline): SNHLY, FYNNEI. V was pared by 0 bases and J by 4 bases, with 4 bases of the junction left unmatched. This table comes from immunoSEQ multiplex PCR, and its TCRdb copy is limited to in-frame clones, with some not included. This sample carries about 49,000 clones, 65% to 80% of them seen once, and the ten largest clones take 2.5% to 4%. The TCR-sequenced patients were a few responders to pembrolizumab.

The sample in question was PBMCs, obtained before pembrolizumab treatment. The sequence was obtained from an adult with mismatch repair-deficient cancer. The chain employs TRBV2 and TRBJ1-2, with 8 bases matching TRBD1. The CDR3 coding sequence is TGTGCCAGCAGTGAAGCGCCGGGACAGGCCTATGGCTACACCTTC. Amino acids: CASSEAPGQAYGYTF.